This T cell receptor beta chain was recorded in a study of metastatic and nonmetastatic thyroid tumors. Germline trimming cut 6 bases from V and 2 bases from J; bases unmatched to any gene: 7. Per germline, CDR1 DFQATT and CDR2 SNEGSKA (reference sequence). This CDR3 is 16 amino acids long. TCRdb reanalyzed the PCR reads via MiXCR. The table has roughly 33,000 clones, 15% to 20% seen once. Study-level findings and limits: The study reportedly found significantly higher TCR beta diversity in malignant thyroid tumors than benign nodules, in blood and tumor.

On this clone: The target antigen is unknown.

Patients underwent thyroid surgery, and none had received any treatment before it. The material sequenced was blood. The receptor comes from a male donor with papillary thyroid cancer or a benign thyroid nodule (not recorded which). Some clones in this sample may be carry-over from other donors' samples. The chain joins TRBV20-1 to TRBJ2-5; 15 bases line up with TRBD2. The CDR3 region has the DNA TGCAGTGCCTGGACTAGCGGGAGGGCCCGGCAAGAGACCCAGTACTTC. It is translated as CSAWTSGRARQETQYF.